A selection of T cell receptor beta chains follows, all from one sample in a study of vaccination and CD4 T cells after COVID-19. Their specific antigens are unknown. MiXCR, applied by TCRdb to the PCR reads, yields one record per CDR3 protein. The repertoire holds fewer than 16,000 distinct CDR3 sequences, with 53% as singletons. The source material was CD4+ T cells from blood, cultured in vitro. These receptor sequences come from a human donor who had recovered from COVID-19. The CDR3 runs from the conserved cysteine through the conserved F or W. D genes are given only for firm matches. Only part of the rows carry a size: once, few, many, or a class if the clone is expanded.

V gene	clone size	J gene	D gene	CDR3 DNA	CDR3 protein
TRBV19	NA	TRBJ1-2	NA	TGTGCCAGTAGTATCCGCCAGACAGGAAACTATGGCTACACCTTC	CASSIRQTGNYGYTF
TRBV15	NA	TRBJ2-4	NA	TGTGCCACCAGCTCGGGACTAGCCAAAAACATTCAGTACTTC	CATSSGLAKNIQYF
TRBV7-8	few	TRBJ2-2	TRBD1	TGTGCCAGCCGCTCCAGGACAGGGGCCGGCGCGAACACCGGGGAGCTGTTTTTT	CASRSRTGAGANTGELFF
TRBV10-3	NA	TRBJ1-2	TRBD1	TGTGCCATCAGTTACGGGACAGGGCTTTCTTTTGATGGCTACACCTTC	CAISYGTGLSFDGYTF
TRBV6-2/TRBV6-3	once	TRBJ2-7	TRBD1	TGTGCCAGCAGTTACACAGGGGGCCCCTACGAGCAGTACTTC	CASSYTGGPYEQYF
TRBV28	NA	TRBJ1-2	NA	TGTGCCAGCAGTCAAACGGACAGAATCTATGGCTACACCTTC	CASSQTDRIYGYTF
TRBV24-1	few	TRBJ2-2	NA	TGTGCCACCAGTGATCTCTCACAGGGCTCCGCCGGGGAGCTGTTTTTT	CATSDLSQGSAGELFF
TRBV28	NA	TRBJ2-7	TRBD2	TGTGCCAGCCTACTTGCGGGAGTGAACGAGCAGTACTTC	CASLLAGVNEQYF
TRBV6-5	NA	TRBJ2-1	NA	TGTGCCAGCAGTTACTCGATCCGGCAGAACAATGAGCAGTTCTTC	CASSYSIRQNNEQFF
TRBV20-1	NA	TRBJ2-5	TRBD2	TGCAGTGCTAGGAGCGGGGGAGAGACCCAGTACTTC	CSARSGGETQYF
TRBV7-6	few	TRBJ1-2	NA	TGTGCCAGCAGCTTAGGAACAGGGATCTATGGCTACACCTTC	CASSLGTGIYGYTF
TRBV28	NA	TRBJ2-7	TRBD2	TGTGCCAGCAGTGAAAGCGGGAGGGCCACCTCCTACGAGCAGTACTTC	CASSESGRATSYEQYF
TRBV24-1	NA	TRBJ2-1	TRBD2	TGTGCCACCAGATCCTCTAGCGGGAGCTCCTACAATGAGCAGTTCTTC	CATRSSSGSSYNEQFF
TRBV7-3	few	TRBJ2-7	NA	TGTGCCAGCAGCTTAAACGGGGAAGGGCGCTCCTACGAGCAGTACTTC	CASSLNGEGRSYEQYF
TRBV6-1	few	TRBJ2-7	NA	TGTGCCAGCAGCACAGCCCTCTACGAGCAGTACTTC	CASSTALYEQYF
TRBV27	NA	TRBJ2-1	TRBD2	TGTGCCAGCAGTTCTCTGGCGGGGGGATCTTACAATGAGCAGTTCTTC	CASSSLAGGSYNEQFF
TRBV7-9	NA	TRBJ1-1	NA	TGTGCCAGCAGCTTACAAGGGACAAGATATGAAGCTTTCTTT	CASSLQGTRYEAFF
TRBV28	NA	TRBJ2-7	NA	TGTGCCAGCCAGATTACAGTTGACTACGAGCAGTACTTC	CASQITVDYEQYF
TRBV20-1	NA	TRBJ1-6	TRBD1	TGCAGTGCCTGGACAGGGTTCTATAATTCACCCCTCCACTTT	CSAWTGFYNSPLHF
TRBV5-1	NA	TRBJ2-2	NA	TGCGCCAGCAGCTTGAGGTCACAGACCAACACCGGGGAGCTGTTTTTT	CASSLRSQTNTGELFF
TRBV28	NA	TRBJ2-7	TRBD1	TGTGCCAGCAGACCGCAGGGGGCTACCTACGAGCAGTACTTC	CASRPQGATYEQYF
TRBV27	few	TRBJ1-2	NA	TGTGCCAGCAGTTTACGGGGGGCAGTCGGCTACACCTTC	CASSLRGAVGYTF
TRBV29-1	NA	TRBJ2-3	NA	TGCAGCGTCGCCGCGAGGGATACGCAGTATTTT	CSVAARDTQYF
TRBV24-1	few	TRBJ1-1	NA	TGTGCCACCAGTGCAGGGACTGAAGCTTTCTTT	CATSAGTEAFF